The clone carrying this T cell receptor (beta chain) occurred a few times. The isolated RNA, all of it, was reverse transcribed, so expressed TCRB transcripts were what got sequenced. The repertoire was sequenced with immunoSEQ multiplex PCR; TCRdb's copy has only in-frame clones and lacks some. The table lists 150,000 or so clones, approximately 9.1% of them singletons. The CDR3 sequence is 15 residues long. V trimming: 4 bases; J trimming: 3 bases; junction bases outside the gene matches: 7. Per the germline V gene, CDR1 is SGHNT and CDR2 is YYREEE (reference sequence). The entry originates in a study of beta chain features in type 1 diabetes.

Sequencing was carried out using central memory CD4+ T cells from blood. The J gene is TRBJ1-1, the V gene TRBV5-4, with 9 bases that match TRBD1. This TCR was recovered from a woman aged 18-30 years in good health. CDR3 nucleotide sequence: TGTGCCAGCAGCCAGAAACGGACAGGGGACACTGAAGCTTTCTTT. This encodes CASSQKRTGDTEAFF.